A selection of T cell receptor beta chains follows, all from one sample in a study of OX40 agonist ivuxolimab in advanced cancers. Produced via immunoSEQ multiplex PCR; TCRdb's table is partial and in-frame only. The table records 70,000 to 90,000 clones, around 87% of them present only once. Sequencing used CD4+ or CD8+ T cells sorted from blood, obtained in a trial of the OX40 agonist ivuxolimab. The receptors were sampled from an adult with an advanced solid tumor such as melanoma, head and neck, liver or kidney cancer. The CDR3 runs from the conserved cysteine through the conserved F or W. Each record gives: CDR3 protein, CDR3 DNA, J gene, CDR3 length, D gene, clone size, V gene. The D gene is left open where the match is weak. Clone size is stated in some rows and not others, as once, few, many or a class when expanded.

CDR3: CASSVWGLNTGELFF; DNA: TGTGCCAGCAGCGTCTGGGGTCTCAACACCGGGGAGCTGTTTTTT; J: TRBJ2-2; length: 15; D: NA; size: NA; V: TRBV5-5
CDR3: CASSPGDRKRGPQHF; DNA: TGTGCCAGCTCACCCGGGGACAGGAAAAGGGGGCCCCAGCATTTT; J: TRBJ1-5; length: 15; D: TRBD1; size: NA; V: TRBV18
CDR3: CASSQRSYEQYF; DNA: TGTGCCAGCAGCCAGCGGTCCTACGAGCAGTACTTC; J: TRBJ2-7; length: 12; D: NA; size: NA; V: TRBV7-2
CDR3: CASSLQATNEKLFF; DNA: TGCGCCAGCAGCTTGCAGGCAACTAATGAAAAACTGTTTTTT; J: TRBJ1-4; length: 14; D: NA; size: NA; V: TRBV5-1
CDR3: CASKRTGSYNEQFF; DNA: TGTGCCAGTAAGCGGACAGGGAGCTACAATGAGCAGTTCTTC; J: TRBJ2-1; length: 14; D: TRBD1; size: NA; V: TRBV19
CDR3: CSVEKGHQNIQYF; DNA: TGCAGCGTTGAGAAGGGTCACCAAAACATTCAGTACTTC; J: TRBJ2-4; length: 13; D: NA; size: NA; V: TRBV29-1
CDR3: CASSREGANTGELFF; DNA: TGTGCCAGTAGTAGGGAGGGTGCGAACACCGGGGAGCTGTTTTTT; J: TRBJ2-2; length: 15; D: TRBD2; size: once; V: TRBV19
CDR3: CASSESRGAGVEQFF; DNA: TGCGCCAGCAGTGAGTCGAGGGGAGCGGGAGTTGAGCAGTTCTTC; J: TRBJ2-1; length: 15; D: TRBD2; size: NA; V: TRBV10-1
CDR3: CASSLTYEQFF; DNA: TGCGCCAGCAGCTTGACCTATGAGCAGTTCTTC; J: TRBJ2-1; length: 11; D: NA; size: NA; V: TRBV5-1
CDR3: CASSLEGQSFGKLFF; DNA: TGCGCCAGCAGCTTGGAGGGGCAGAGCTTCGGAAAACTGTTTTTT; J: TRBJ1-4; length: 15; D: NA; size: NA; V: TRBV5-1
CDR3: CASSYWSGELFF; DNA: TGTGCCAGCAGTTATTGGAGCGGGGAGCTGTTTTTT; J: TRBJ2-2; length: 12; D: NA; size: NA; V: TRBV6-5
CDR3: CASSLEGRGLTEAFF; DNA: TGCGCCAGCAGCTTGGAGGGCAGGGGACTTACTGAAGCTTTCTTT; J: TRBJ1-1; length: 15; D: NA; size: NA; V: TRBV5-1
CDR3: CASSPAGRVLGVYEQYF; DNA: TGTGCCAGCTCACCCGCGGGGCGGGTCCTTGGGGTCTACGAGCAGTACTTC; J: TRBJ2-7; length: 17; D: NA; size: NA; V: TRBV18
CDR3: CASSLLGQITDTQYF; DNA: TGTGCCAGCAGCTTACTTGGACAGATCACAGATACGCAGTATTTT; J: TRBJ2-3; length: 15; D: NA; size: NA; V: TRBV7-3
CDR3: CSARDSPSEYF; DNA: TGCAGTGCTAGGGACAGTCCGTCGGAGTACTTC; J: TRBJ2-7; length: 11; D: NA; size: NA; V: TRBV20-1
CDR3: CASSLSRTWFEQFF; DNA: TGTGCCAGCAGCTTATCCCGGACATGGTTTGAGCAGTTCTTC; J: TRBJ2-1; length: 14; D: NA; size: NA; V: TRBV7-6
CDR3: CASSIGTQARYGYTF; DNA: TGTGCCAGCTCAATCGGGACCCAAGCACGGTATGGCTACACCTTC; J: TRBJ1-2; length: 15; D: NA; size: NA; V: TRBV18
CDR3: CASSRRPTPQETQYF; DNA: TGTGCCAGCAGCCGGAGACCGACACCCCAAGAGACCCAGTACTTC; J: TRBJ2-5; length: 15; D: NA; size: NA; V: TRBV5-5
CDR3: CASSLQRTNYGYTF; DNA: TGTGCCAGCAGCTTGCAGCGCACTAACTATGGCTACACCTTC; J: TRBJ1-2; length: 14; D: NA; size: NA; V: TRBV5-6
CDR3: CASSLVASASGTQYF; DNA: TGCGCCAGCAGCTTGGTGGCTAGCGCTTCTGGGACCCAGTACTTC; J: TRBJ2-5; length: 15; D: NA; size: NA; V: TRBV5-1
CDR3: CASSQYGGGRETQYF; DNA: TGCGCCAGCAGCCAATATGGCGGGGGGCGGGAGACCCAGTACTTC; J: TRBJ2-5; length: 15; D: TRBD2; size: once; V: TRBV4-3
CDR3: CASNRGVTNEKLFF; DNA: TGTGCCAGCAATAGAGGAGTAACTAATGAAAAACTGTTTTTT; J: TRBJ1-4; length: 14; D: NA; size: few; V: TRBV9
CDR3: CASSLLGSSYEQYF; DNA: TGTGCCAGCAGCTTACTAGGGAGCTCCTACGAGCAGTACTTC; J: TRBJ2-7; length: 14; D: NA; size: NA; V: TRBV7-9
CDR3: CASSLSSSYNEQFF; DNA: TGTGCCAGCAGCCTCTCTAGCTCCTACAATGAGCAGTTCTTC; J: TRBJ2-1; length: 14; D: NA; size: NA; V: TRBV11-3
CDR3: CASSLEGTSGRPQYF; DNA: TGCGCCAGCAGCTTGGAGGGGACTAGCGGCCGGCCCCAGTACTTC; J: TRBJ2-5; length: 15; D: TRBD2; size: few; V: TRBV5-1
CDR3: CASSLVGGDGNTIYF; DNA: TGTGCCAGCAGCTTAGTAGGGGGAGATGGAAACACCATATATTTT; J: TRBJ1-3; length: 15; D: NA; size: NA; V: TRBV5-5
CDR3: CASRFLGLAGAHYEQYF; DNA: TGTGCCAGCAGATTCCTCGGACTAGCGGGAGCCCACTACGAGCAGTACTTC; J: TRBJ2-7; length: 17; D: TRBD2; size: NA; V: TRBV2
CDR3: CAISEGALQETQYF; DNA: TGTGCCATCAGTGAAGGGGCTCTCCAAGAGACCCAGTACTTC; J: TRBJ2-5; length: 14; D: NA; size: NA; V: TRBV10-3
CDR3: CASSYRGRGSYEQYF; DNA: TGTGCCAGCAGTTACAGGGGCAGGGGGAGCTACGAGCAGTACTTC; J: TRBJ2-7; length: 15; D: TRBD1; size: NA; V: TRBV6-6
CDR3: CASSFGYNEQFF; DNA: TGTGCCAGCAGCTTCGGCTACAATGAGCAGTTCTTC; J: TRBJ2-1; length: 12; D: NA; size: NA; V: TRBV7-2
CDR3: CASSEGLAGYEQYF; DNA: TGTGCCAGCAGCGAGGGACTAGCGGGGTACGAGCAGTACTTC; J: TRBJ2-7; length: 14; D: TRBD2; size: NA; V: TRBV14
CDR3: CASIAGHNQPQHF; DNA: TGTGCCAGCATCGCGGGGCACAATCAGCCCCAGCATTTT; J: TRBJ1-5; length: 13; D: NA; size: NA; V: TRBV10-3
CDR3: CASSLAGAGAEAFF; DNA: TGTGCCAGCAGCTTAGCAGGGGCAGGGGCTGAAGCTTTCTTT; J: TRBJ1-1; length: 14; D: NA; size: NA; V: TRBV7-9
CDR3: CASSSSGARSYEQYF; DNA: TGTGCCAGCAGTTCTAGCGGAGCCCGCTCCTACGAGCAGTACTTC; J: TRBJ2-7; length: 15; D: TRBD2; size: NA; V: TRBV28
CDR3: CASSLVASSTDTQYF; DNA: TGTGCCAGCAGTTTAGTAGCGTCTAGCACAGATACGCAGTATTTT; J: TRBJ2-3; length: 15; D: NA; size: NA; V: TRBV6-5
CDR3: CASSLGGGGARETQYF; DNA: TGTGCCAGCAGCTTAGGAGGAGGAGGGGCCCGGGAGACCCAGTACTTC; J: TRBJ2-5; length: 16; D: NA; size: NA; V: TRBV7-2
CDR3: CASSLGRGPMNTEAFF; DNA: TGTGCCAGCAGCTTGGGCCGTGGACCGATGAACACTGAAGCTTTCTTT; J: TRBJ1-1; length: 16; D: NA; size: NA; V: TRBV5-8
CDR3: CASSRGVATEAFF; DNA: TGTGCCAGCAGCCGAGGTGTGGCCACTGAAGCTTTCTTT; J: TRBJ1-1; length: 13; D: NA; size: NA; V: TRBV6-5
CDR3: CASSPLDIRETQYF; DNA: TGTGCCAGTAGTCCCCTGGACATTCGGGAGACCCAGTACTTC; J: TRBJ2-5; length: 14; D: NA; size: few; V: TRBV19
CDR3: CASSAGTGNYNSPLHF; DNA: TGTGCCAGCAGCGCCGGGACAGGGAACTATAATTCACCCCTCCACTTT; J: TRBJ1-6; length: 16; D: TRBD1; size: NA; V: TRBV9
CDR3: CASSPSIGKTQYF; DNA: TGTGCCAGCAGCCCTAGTATTGGGAAGACCCAGTACTTC; J: TRBJ2-5; length: 13; D: NA; size: NA; V: TRBV27
CDR3: CASSQDHYGYTF; DNA: TGTGCCAGCAGCCAAGATCACTATGGCTACACCTTC; J: TRBJ1-2; length: 12; D: NA; size: NA; V: TRBV14